This T cell receptor (beta chain) is from a study of T cells after yellow fever vaccination (dated by TCRdb to between 2019 and 2020). Study-wide context: The SMART-Seq v4 Ultra Low Input RNA kit was used to prepare libraries from fractions with low cell numbers. Blood was collected at multiple timepoints before and after primary and secondary immunization, and bulk PBMC replicates and cell subsets were isolated. The cohort comprised two healthy male donors, one aged 18 to 30 and one aged 30 to 40 years. To follow T-cell clones before and after both primary and booster YFV17D yellow fever vaccination, bulk TCR alpha and beta repertoires underwent longitudinal sequencing. What the study reported, not specific to this receptor: A small share of clonotypes occurred in both CD4 and CD8 compartments, likely arising from convergent recombination. Most clones expanded after primary vaccination (96% of CD4 and 80% to 90% of CD8) were re-detected after the booster, suggesting that broad memory maintenance occurred. Computational filtering was required because FACS-sorted repertoires could contain abundant contaminating clonotypes from the bulk population. Because the study included only two donors, the extent to which the findings can be generalized is limited. Compared with the primary T-cell response, the secondary T-cell response was weaker but faster, peaking on day 5 rather than day 15.

TCR cDNA was synthesized by 5'RACE template switching, through which a universal primer site and unique molecular identifiers were introduced. Priming for cDNA synthesis came from both the TCR alpha and TCR beta constant segments. Library amplification used two PCR steps, and the second PCR step added sample barcodes and sequencing adapters. Sequencing of the libraries was done on either Illumina HiSeq 2500 (2x100 bp) or NovaSeq (2x150 bp). Concerning the study's data processing: Demultiplexing of reads and collapsing into UMI consensus sequences were performed with MIGEC, and V(D)J alignment was carried out with MiXCR. Using edgeR on replicate PBMC samples, clonotypes were called vaccine-responding if FDR was below 0.01 and the log2 fold change was above 5 up to day 15. Each bulk clonotype was labeled CD4 or CD8 based on which sequenced repertoire, CD4 or CD8, contained the clonotype at higher abundance. TCRdb's own reprocessing of the public reads used fastp at Q25 and MiXCR and kept productive beta chains. Records with the same CDR3 protein are collapsed into one entry carrying the most frequent genes and DNA. None of the V and J calls come from the authors' own analysis; TCRdb made them. This sample lists hundreds of thousands of distinct CDR3 sequences; 6.2% were detected once. About 15% of the sample is held by the ten biggest clonotypes.

For this clonotype: The antigen it recognizes is unknown. No much larger clone is present one base from it, and per-base qualities are unavailable.

The treatment or condition label of this sample denotes: live attenuated yellow fever vaccine strain. At every blood-draw timepoint, two biological replicates of bulk PBMCs were collected. PBMCs were isolated from peripheral blood using a standard Ficoll-Paque protocol. TriZol was used to extract RNA from bulk PBMCs, from CD4 and CD8 fractions, and from dextramer-positive and dextramer-negative fractions. Source: PBMCs, taken 5 days after the yellow fever booster vaccination. The source of this sequence is a man aged 25-45 years who received the YFV17D yellow fever vaccine.

The CDR3 reads CASSQDPGQSKAQYF. The nucleotide sequence reads as follows: TGTGCCAGCAGCCAAGATCCGGGACAATCTAAGGCCCAGTACTTC. The chain links TRBV14 with TRBJ2-5; a tentative D match to TRBD1 spans 6 bases. The trim is 0 bases for V and 9 bases for J, with a gap of 17 bases between the germline ends. The germline V gene provides CDR1 SGHDN and CDR2 FVKESK. Including cysteine and phenylalanine, the CDR3 has 15 amino acids. Only CDR3 DNA remains: 45 bases, in frame from the first base.